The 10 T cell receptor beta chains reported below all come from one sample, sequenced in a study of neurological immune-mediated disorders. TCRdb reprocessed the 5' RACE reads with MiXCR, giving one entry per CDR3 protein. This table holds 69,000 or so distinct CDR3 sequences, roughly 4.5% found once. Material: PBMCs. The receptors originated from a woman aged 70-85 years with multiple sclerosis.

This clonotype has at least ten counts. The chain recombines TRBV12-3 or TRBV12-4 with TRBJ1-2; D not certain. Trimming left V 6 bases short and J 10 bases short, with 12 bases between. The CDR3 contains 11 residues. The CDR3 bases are TGTGCCAGCAGGACCCGGGCGGACTACACCTTC. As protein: CASRTRADYTF.

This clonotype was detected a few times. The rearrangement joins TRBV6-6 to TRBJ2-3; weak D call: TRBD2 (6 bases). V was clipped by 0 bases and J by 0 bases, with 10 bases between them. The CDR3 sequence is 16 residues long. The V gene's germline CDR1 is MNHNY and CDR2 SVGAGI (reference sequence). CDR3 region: CASSYSSSGSTDTQYF. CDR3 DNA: TGTGCCAGCAGTTACTCGAGCAGCGGGAGCACAGATACGCAGTATTTT.

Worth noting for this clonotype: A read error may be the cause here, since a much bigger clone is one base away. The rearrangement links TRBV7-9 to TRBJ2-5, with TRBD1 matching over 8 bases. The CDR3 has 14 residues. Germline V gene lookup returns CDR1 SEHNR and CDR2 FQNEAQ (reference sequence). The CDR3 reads CASSLTDRAETKYF. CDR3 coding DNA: TGTGCCAGCAGCCTTACGGACAGGGCTGAGACCAAGTACTTC.

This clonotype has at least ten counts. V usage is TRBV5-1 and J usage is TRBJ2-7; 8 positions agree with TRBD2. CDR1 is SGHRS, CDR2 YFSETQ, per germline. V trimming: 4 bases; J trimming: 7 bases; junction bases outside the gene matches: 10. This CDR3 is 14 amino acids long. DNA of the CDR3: TGCGCCAGCAGCGGTATAGCGGGATTTGGGGAGCAGTACTTC. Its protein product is CASSGIAGFGEQYF.

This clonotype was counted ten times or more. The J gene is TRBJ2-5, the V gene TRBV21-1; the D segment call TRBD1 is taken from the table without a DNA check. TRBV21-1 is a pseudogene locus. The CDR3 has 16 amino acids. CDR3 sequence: CASNKNRGTHQETQYF. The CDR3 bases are TGTGCCAGCAACAAAAACAGGGGGACCCACCAAGAGACCCAGTACTTC.

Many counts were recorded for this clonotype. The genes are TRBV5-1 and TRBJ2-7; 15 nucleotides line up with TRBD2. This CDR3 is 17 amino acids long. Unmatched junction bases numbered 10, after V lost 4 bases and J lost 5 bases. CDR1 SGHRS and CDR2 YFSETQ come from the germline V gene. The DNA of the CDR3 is TGCGCCAGCAGCGTCACCGGGACTAGCGGGAGGTTCGACGAGCAGTACTTC. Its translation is CASSVTGTSGRFDEQYF.

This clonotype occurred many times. As DNA, the CDR3 is TGTGCCAGCAGCGATGTAGCGGGAGGGTTCGAGCAGTACTTC. Its translation is CASSDVAGGFEQYF. V usage is TRBV3-1 and J usage is TRBJ2-7, with 11 bases that match TRBD2. Losses at the gene ends were 5 bases for V and 6 bases for J; bases not matched to a gene: 6. Germline-derived CDR1 and CDR2 are LGHDT and YNNKEL (reference sequence). The CDR3 extends over 14 amino acids.

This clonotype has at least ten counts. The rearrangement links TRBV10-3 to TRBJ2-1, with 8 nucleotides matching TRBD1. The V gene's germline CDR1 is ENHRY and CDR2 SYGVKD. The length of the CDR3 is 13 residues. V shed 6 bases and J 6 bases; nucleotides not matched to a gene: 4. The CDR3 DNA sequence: TGTGCCATCAGCGGACAGGGCCCCAATGAGCAGTTCTTC. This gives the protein CAISGQGPNEQFF.

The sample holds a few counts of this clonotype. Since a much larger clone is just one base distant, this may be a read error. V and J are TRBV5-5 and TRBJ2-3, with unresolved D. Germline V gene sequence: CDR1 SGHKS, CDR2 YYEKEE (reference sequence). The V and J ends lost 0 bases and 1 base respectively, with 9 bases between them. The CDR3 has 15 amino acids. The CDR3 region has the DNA TGTGCCAGCAGCTTGGTACAGACTGGCACAGATACGCAGTATTTT. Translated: CASSLVQTGTDTQYF.

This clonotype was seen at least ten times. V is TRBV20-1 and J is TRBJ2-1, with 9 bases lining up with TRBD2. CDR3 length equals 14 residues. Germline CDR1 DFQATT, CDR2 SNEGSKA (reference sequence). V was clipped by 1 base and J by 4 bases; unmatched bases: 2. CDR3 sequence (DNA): TGCAGTGCTAGAGGACTAGCGGATTACAATGAGCAGTTCTTC. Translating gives CSARGLADYNEQFF.